The 21 T cell receptor beta chains in this list originate from one sample, sequenced in a study of T cell repertoires in cytomegalovirus infection (dated by TCRdb to about 2019). The instrument was an Illumina HiSeq 1500. TCRdb redid the processing of the public reads, applying fastp at Q25 and MiXCR, and retained in-frame beta chains. Every CDR3 protein is listed once, alongside the most common genes and DNA of its rows. Here the sample has about 320,000 distinct CDR3 sequences; around a tenth occur a single time. The ten top clones hold over 3.5% of the sample. Sequenced material: PBMCs. These receptors were collected from a human donor in good health (CMV status not recorded). Some clones in this sample may be carry-over from other donors' samples.

The chain couples TRBV11-1 to TRBJ2-1; D not certain. This CDR3 is built from 12 residues. Germline-derived CDR1 and CDR2 are SGHAT and FQDESV (reference sequence). Trimming took 5 bases from V and 15 from J, leaving 17 bases between them. Here the CDR3 DNA reads TGTGCCAGCAGCAACTGGAACGTCGGTCGGTTCTTC. The encoded protein is CASSNWNVGRFF.

The chain employs TRBV28 and TRBJ1-1; D call uncertain. CDR3 size: 16 residues. The V end lost 3 bases, the J end lost 4 bases, and 18 bases lay between the germline ends. Germline CDR1 and CDR2: MDHEN and SYDVKM. The CDR3, as DNA: TGTGCCAGCAGTTTTTACAGCGTCAGGAAAACCACTGAAGCTTTCTTT. It encodes CASSFYSVRKTTEAFF.

This clonotype was seen a few times. The genes are TRBV28 and TRBJ2-7, with D possibly matching TRBD1 (6 bases). This CDR3 comprises 13 residues. Trimming cost V 8 bases and J 1 base, with 12 bases left between them. Germline-derived CDR1 and CDR2 are MDHEN and SYDVKM. CDR3 sequence reads: CASLKGGSYEQYF. The CDR3 DNA follows: TGTGCCAGCCTCAAAGGGGGATCCTACGAGCAGTACTTC.

This clonotype was detected only a few times. The rearrangement links TRBV11-3 to TRBJ2-1; the D call may be TRBD1 or TRBD2 (6 bases each). This CDR3 is 13 amino acids long. V was trimmed by 3 bases and J by 10 bases, leaving 13 bases between them. Germline CDR1 SGHNT, CDR2 YENEEA. The CDR3 nucleotides read TGTGCCAGCAGCTTGCCGGGGGCGGAAGAGCAGTTCTTC. It specifies CASSLPGAEEQFF.

The sample holds a few counts of this clonotype. V usage is TRBV19 and J usage is TRBJ2-1; 10 positions agree with TRBD1. This CDR3 region has 14 residues. V gave up 8 bases and J gave up 6 bases; unmatched junction bases: 7. Germline lookup yields CDR1 LNHDA and CDR2 SQIVND (reference sequence). The DNA for the CDR3 is TGTGCCAGTGGGAAGGGACAGGGGCTCAATGAGCAGTTCTTC. Protein: CASGKGQGLNEQFF.

This clonotype was counted a few times. The V and J genes are TRBV12-3 or TRBV12-4 and TRBJ1-1, with 10 bases identical to TRBD1. V was clipped by 6 bases and J by 8 bases; unmatched bases: 6. The CDR3 has 13 amino acids. The CDR3 DNA sequence: TGTGCCAGCAGATACGGACAGGGGGGAGAAGCTTTCTTT. Its translation is CASRYGQGGEAFF.

This clonotype was seen ten or more times. This sequence joins TRBV20-1 and TRBJ2-5, with D possibly TRBD1 on 6 matching bases. The CDR3 loop spans 12 amino acids. The V end was cut by 2 bases, the J end by 5 bases, with 9 bases between. Germline values: CDR1 DFQATT, CDR2 SNEGSKA (reference sequence). For the CDR3, the DNA is TGCAGTGCTAGATACAGGGACGAGACCCAGTACTTC. Translation gives CSARYRDETQYF.

Many counts were recorded for this clonotype. This chain joins TRBV7-2 and TRBJ2-4; D might be TRBD2 (5 bases). The V and J ends lost 5 bases and 1 base respectively, with 12 bases between them. The CDR3 length is 15 residues. Germline values: CDR1 SGHTA, CDR2 FQGNSA. The DNA for the CDR3 is TGTGCCAGCAGCGCCGGGATGAGGGCCAAAAACATTCAGTACTTC. As protein: CASSAGMRAKNIQYF. The full variable domain, completed using reference TRBV7-2 and TRBJ2-4, is GAGVSQSPSNKVTEKGKDVELRCDPISGHTALYWYRQSLGQGLEFLIYFQGNSAPDKSGLPSDRFSAERTGGSVSTLTIQRTQQEDSAVYLCASSAGMRAKNIQYFGAGTRLSVL.

As for this clonotype: This may be a read error: a much more frequent sequence differs by one nucleotide. The chain is built from TRBV7-2 and TRBJ2-2, with 11 bases fitting TRBD2. The length of the CDR3 is 18 residues. Germline assignment: CDR1 SGHTA and CDR2 FQGNSA. The CDR3 sequence is CPSSLLGSGRGDTGELFF. CDR3 bases: TGTCCCAGCAGCTTATTGGGTAGCGGGAGGGGAGACACCGGGGAGCTGTTTTTT.

In its sample, this clonotype was seen a few times. CDR3 protein: CASSQHRGMNTEAFF. The CDR3 DNA reads TGTGCCAGCAGTCAACACAGGGGTATGAACACTGAAGCTTTCTTT. The J gene is TRBJ1-1, the V gene TRBV6-4; TRBD1 aligns across 7 bases. After removal of 5 bases from V and 0 bases from J, the junction contained 6 bases not matched to a gene. CDR3 length equals 15 residues. Germline loops: CDR1 MRHNA, CDR2 SNTAGT.

This clonotype came up many times. V is TRBV6-5 and J is TRBJ2-1; D may be TRBD2 (7 bases). Germline CDR1 reads MNHEY; CDR2 reads SVGAGI. This CDR3 region has 17 residues. Trimming pared 0 bases from V and 4 bases from J, leaving 16 bases between. The CDR3 here is CASSYSRGANYYNEQFF. The CDR3 DNA is TGTGCCAGCAGTTACTCCCGGGGGGCGAATTATTACAATGAGCAGTTCTTC.

In its sample, this clonotype was seen a few times. The rearrangement uses TRBV11-2 and TRBJ1-4; a weak D match, TRBD1 (5 bases). V shed 0 bases and J shed 11 bases, with 13 bases lying between them. The CDR3 is made up of 14 amino acids. Germline V gene data show CDR1 as SGHAT and CDR2 as FQNNGV. The CDR3 is CASSLEWQGTKLFF. CDR3 bases: TGTGCCAGCAGCTTAGAATGGCAAGGGACCAAACTGTTTTTT.

At least ten counts were recorded for this clonotype. J is TRBJ2-2 and V is TRBV28; 11 nucleotides agree with TRBD2. V dropped 1 base and J dropped 7; count of bases not matched to a gene: 5. The CDR3 has 16 amino acids. The germline gives CDR1 MDHEN, CDR2 SYDVKM. The CDR3 DNA reads TGTGCCAGCAGTTTATCGAGACTAGCGGGAATCGGGGAGCTGTTTTTT. Amino acids: CASSLSRLAGIGELFF.

The chain is built from TRBV28 and TRBJ1-1; 8 bases align to TRBD1. The length of the CDR3 is 14 residues. With 6 bases clipped from V and 4 bases from J, the junction kept 7 bases outside the gene matches. Looked up from germline, CDR1 is MDHEN and CDR2 is SYDVKM. This chain's CDR3 is CASRSPGQGTEAFF. The CDR3 DNA reads TGTGCCAGCAGATCCCCCGGACAGGGCACTGAAGCTTTCTTT.

The sample holds many counts of this clonotype. The rearrangement joins TRBV12-3 or TRBV12-4 to TRBJ2-1; D possibly uses TRBD1 or TRBD2 (6 bases each). Trimming removed 4 bases at V and 8 bases at J, with 18 bases between. The CDR3 spans 15 residues. CDR3: CASSSLYGGGDEQFF. The CDR3 bases are TGTGCCAGCAGTTCACTATACGGGGGCGGGGATGAGCAGTTCTTC.

This clonotype was picked up many times. The rearrangement joins TRBV7-2 to TRBJ2-7, with 15 bases lining up with TRBD2. V gave up 5 bases and J gave up 5 bases; unmatched junction bases: 7. This CDR3 spans 16 amino acids. Germline values: CDR1 SGHTA, CDR2 FQGNSA. CDR3 nucleotides: TGTGCCAGCAGCACTGGACTAGCGGGGGGGAAAAACGAGCAGTACTTC. It translates to CASSTGLAGGKNEQYF.

In its sample, this clonotype was seen a few times. The chain couples TRBV7-9 to TRBJ1-6; 7 bases line up with TRBD1. V was clipped by 5 bases and J by 9 bases; unmatched bases: 13. This CDR3 is built from 16 residues. Germline V lookup: CDR1 SEHNR, CDR2 FQNEAQ (reference sequence). CDR3: CASSSDRVWASSPLHF. The CDR3 coding sequence is TGTGCCAGCAGCAGCGACAGGGTTTGGGCAAGTTCACCCCTCCACTTT.

The CDR3 sequence: CASRGQTNYGYTF. CDR3 DNA sequence: TGTGCCAGTAGAGGACAGACTAACTATGGCTACACCTTC. The chain is built from TRBV19 and TRBJ1-2, with D perhaps matching TRBD1 (6 bases). Germline V CDR1 and CDR2: LNHDA, SQIVND (reference sequence). The CDR3 consists of 13 residues. V dropped 6 bases and J dropped 0 bases, with 8 bases sitting between them. Supplemented by reference TRBV19 and TRBJ1-2, the full variable domain reads DGGITQSPKYLFRKEGQNVTLSCEQNLNHDAMYWYRQDPGQGLRLIYYSQIVNDFQKGDIAEGYSVSREKKESFPLTVTSAQKNPTAFYLCASRGQTNYGYTFGSGTRLTVV.

This chain joins TRBV19 and TRBJ1-5; 8 bases match TRBD1. In germline, CDR1 is LNHDA, CDR2 SQIVND (reference sequence). This CDR3 contains 13 residues. Losses at the gene ends were 9 bases for V and 6 bases for J; bases not matched to a gene: 7. The CDR3: CASRTGNRQPQHF. In DNA form, the CDR3 reads TGTGCCAGCAGGACAGGGAATCGTCAGCCCCAGCATTTT.

This rearrangement joins TRBV11-3 to TRBJ2-2, with D possibly being TRBD2 (5 bases). V was pared by 5 bases and J by 4 bases, with 14 bases between. Germline V lookup: CDR1 SGHNT, CDR2 YENEEA. This CDR3 region has 15 residues. DNA for the CDR3: TGTGCCAGCAGCCCCCATTCGGGGAGCACCGGGGAGCTGTTTTTT. This encodes CASSPHSGSTGELFF.

This clonotype has a count of ten or more. This sequence joins TRBV7-9 and TRBJ2-5; 8 bases match TRBD1. This CDR3 spans 16 amino acids. The germline CDR1 and CDR2 sequences are SEHNR and FQNEAQ (reference sequence). The junction had 11 bases not matched to a gene; V was cut back by 4 bases and J by 4 bases. The CDR3 coding sequence is TGTGCCAGCAGCTCAACATTGGACAGGGCAGGAGAGACCCAGTACTTC. Protein: CASSSTLDRAGETQYF. Variable domain in full (rest from reference TRBV7-9 and TRBJ2-5): DTGVSQNPRHKITKRGQNVTFRCDPISEHNRLYWYRQTLGQGPEFLTYFQNEAQLEKSRLLSDRFSAERPKGSFSTLEIQRTEQGDSAMYLCASSSTLDRAGETQYFGPGTRLLVL.